These T cell receptor beta chains were read from a single sample in a study of identical twins. One entry per CDR3 protein results from TCRdb running MiXCR on the 5' RACE reads. The table shows about 890,000 distinct CDR3 sequences, with roughly an eighth occurring only once. These sequences were also reported in another study, on yellow fever vaccine responses in identical twins.

What was sequenced was PBMCs. The source of these receptors is a woman between 18 and 30 years old in good health. Each CDR3 is given with its conserved first and last residue. The order of the fields is clone size, CDR3 length, V gene, D gene, J gene, CDR3 protein, CDR3 DNA. A D gene is named only where the DNA matches it firmly. Only some rows state a clone size, as once, few, many or a class for expanded clones.

>NA|14|TRBV9|NA|TRBJ2-1
CASSPPGGFNEQFF
TGTGCCAGCAGCCCCCCCGGGGGTTTCAATGAGCAGTTCTTC
>many|15|TRBV7-2|TRBD2|TRBJ2-3
CASSFLAGGIDTQYF
TGTGCCAGCAGCTTCCTAGCGGGAGGAATAGATACGCAGTATTTT
>NA|14|TRBV5-1|NA|TRBJ1-1
CASSCPAPNTEAFF
TGCGCCAGCAGTTGTCCCGCACCGAACACTGAAGCTTTCTTT
>few|11|TRBV20-1|NA|TRBJ2-6
CSARGGLILTF
TGCAGTGCCAGGGGGGGGTTAATCCTGACTTTC
>NA|16|TRBV20-1|TRBD2|TRBJ2-3
CSARDLSSGGPDTQYF
TGCAGTGCTAGAGATCTTAGTAGCGGGGGACCAGATACGCAGTATTTT
>many|14|TRBV3-1|NA|TRBJ1-1
CASSQGPLGTEAFF
TGTGCCAGCAGCCAAGGGCCCTTAGGAACTGAAGCTTTCTTT
>NA|14|TRBV20-1|TRBD1|TRBJ2-3
CSAQTGYFTDTQYF
TGCAGTGCTCAGACAGGGTACTTCACAGATACGCAGTATTTT
>many|16|TRBV11-2|NA|TRBJ2-2
CASSSLSGPNTGELFF
TGTGCCAGCAGCTCCCTGTCGGGCCCGAACACCGGGGAGCTGTTTTTT
>many|18|TRBV29-1|TRBD2|TRBJ2-3
CSTRAREWASGRTDTQYF
TGCAGCACCCGGGCCAGGGAATGGGCTAGCGGTCGCACAGATACGCAGTATTTT
>few|15|TRBV6-1|TRBD2|TRBJ2-3
CASKDGRAQSDTQYF
TGTGCCAGCAAGGACGGGAGGGCTCAATCAGATACGCAGTATTTT
>NA|16|TRBV28|NA|TRBJ2-4
CASSITHGGAKNIQYF
TGTGCCAGCAGTATAACCCACGGGGGTGCCAAAAACATTCAGTACTTC
>many|14|TRBV9|NA|TRBJ2-3
CASSEGQGTDTQYF
TGTGCCAGCAGTGAGGGACAAGGCACAGATACGCAGTATTTT
>NA|14|TRBV14|NA|TRBJ1-1
CASSVQGGGTEAFF
TGTGCCAGCAGCGTCCAGGGAGGGGGGACTGAAGCTTTCTTT
>few|18|TRBV12-3/TRBV12-4|NA|TRBJ2-3
CASSHHGSRQVAGDTQYF
TGTGCCAGCAGCCACCACGGTTCCCGCCAGGTTGCCGGAGATACGCAGTATTTT
>NA|16|TRBV7-2|TRBD2|TRBJ2-7
CASSPVAGDLSYEQYF
TGTGCCAGCAGCCCCGTAGCGGGAGACCTCTCCTACGAGCAGTACTTC
>many|12|TRBV7-9|NA|TRBJ1-2
CASSLADRNYTF
TGTGCCAGCAGCTTAGCCGACCGGAACTACACCTTC
>few|15|TRBV6-1|TRBD2|TRBJ2-5
CASTWGGGYQETQYF
TGTGCCAGCACCTGGGGCGGGGGATACCAAGAGACCCAGTACTTC
>many|15|TRBV6-1|TRBD1|TRBJ1-2
CASRGQGVLSYGYTF
TGTGCCAGCAGGGGACAGGGAGTCTTAAGCTATGGCTACACCTTC
>few|17|TRBV28|TRBD2|TRBJ2-7
CASSLEPASGSIYEQYF
TGTGCCAGCAGTTTAGAGCCCGCTAGCGGGAGCATCTACGAGCAGTACTTC
>NA|12|TRBV27|NA|TRBJ1-6
CASRDWVGLLHF
TGTGCCAGCAGAGACTGGGTGGGACTCCTCCACTTT
>NA|17|TRBV19|TRBD2|TRBJ2-1
CASSMNPGTSGVDEQFF
TGTGCCAGTAGTATGAACCCCGGGACTAGCGGGGTGGATGAGCAGTTCTTC
>NA|13|TRBV6-1|NA|TRBJ2-1
CASSEGRYNEQFF
TGTGCCAGCAGTGAAGGACGCTACAATGAGCAGTTCTTC